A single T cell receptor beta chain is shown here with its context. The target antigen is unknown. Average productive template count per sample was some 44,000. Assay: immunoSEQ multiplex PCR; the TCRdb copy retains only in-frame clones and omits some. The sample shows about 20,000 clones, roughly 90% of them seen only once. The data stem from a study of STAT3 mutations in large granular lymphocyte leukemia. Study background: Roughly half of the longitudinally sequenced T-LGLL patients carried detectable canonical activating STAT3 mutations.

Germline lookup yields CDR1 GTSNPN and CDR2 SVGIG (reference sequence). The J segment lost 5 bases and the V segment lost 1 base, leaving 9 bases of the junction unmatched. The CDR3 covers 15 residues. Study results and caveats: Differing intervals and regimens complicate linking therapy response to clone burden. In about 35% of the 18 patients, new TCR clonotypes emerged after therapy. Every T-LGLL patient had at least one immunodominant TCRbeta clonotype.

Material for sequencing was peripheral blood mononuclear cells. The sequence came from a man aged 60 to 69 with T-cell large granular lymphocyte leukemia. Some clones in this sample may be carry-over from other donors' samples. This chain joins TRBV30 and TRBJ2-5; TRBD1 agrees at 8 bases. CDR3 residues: CAWSASDRVVETQYF. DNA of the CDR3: TGTGCCTGGAGTGCGTCGGACAGGGTGGTGGAGACCCAGTACTTC.